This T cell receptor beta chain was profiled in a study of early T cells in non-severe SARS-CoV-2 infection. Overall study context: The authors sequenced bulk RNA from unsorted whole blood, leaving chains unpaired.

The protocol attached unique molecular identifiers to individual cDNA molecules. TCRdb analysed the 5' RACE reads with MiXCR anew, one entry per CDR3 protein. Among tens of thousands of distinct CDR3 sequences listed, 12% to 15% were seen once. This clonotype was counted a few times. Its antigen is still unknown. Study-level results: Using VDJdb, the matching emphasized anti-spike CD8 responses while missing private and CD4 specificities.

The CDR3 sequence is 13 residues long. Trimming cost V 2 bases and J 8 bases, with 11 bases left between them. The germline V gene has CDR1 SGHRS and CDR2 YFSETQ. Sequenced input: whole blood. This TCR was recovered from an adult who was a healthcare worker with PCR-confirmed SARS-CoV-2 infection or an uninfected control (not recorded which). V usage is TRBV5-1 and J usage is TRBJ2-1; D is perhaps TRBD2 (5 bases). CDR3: CASSLPPRDEQFF. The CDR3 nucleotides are TGCGCCAGCAGCTTACCCCCGAGGGATGAGCAGTTCTTC.